The subject of this entry is one T cell receptor beta chain. Its antigen is not identified. This specimen comes from a study of T cells in Graves' hyperthyroidism and ophthalmopathy. Overall study results and limits: Ophthalmopathy, as predicted by the model, came a median 6.5 months after the prediction. Most thyroid clonotypes expanded above 0.001 appeared in blood too. From stable hyperthyroidism, ophthalmopathy was set apart by a 13 V-J model.

TCR beta CDR3 region amplification was performed from RNA transcripts. HTBI primers were used for first-round RT-PCR of the TCR CDR3. TCRdb independently ran MiXCR on the multiplex PCR reads; one entry per CDR3 protein. The data show 600,000 to 700,000 distinct CDR3 sequences, with nearly 45% seen just once and 6.5% to 9% held by the top ten. Trimming cost V 7 bases and J 2 bases; bases outside gene matches: 4. The CDR3 loop spans 13 amino acids. Per germline, CDR1 SNHLY and CDR2 FYNNEI. V usage is TRBV2 and J usage is TRBJ2-7; 8 bases line up with TRBD2. The sample consisted of peripheral blood or thyroid tissue (not recorded which). The sequence derives from an adult man with Graves' disease, either hyperthyroidism or ophthalmopathy (not recorded which). The CDR3 region has the DNA TGTGCCAGCACCCCGGGAGGGGCCTACGAGCAGTACTTC. Its protein product is CASTPGGAYEQYF.